This T cell receptor (beta chain) was documented in a study of blood T cells in healthy people across ages (dated by TCRdb to the mid-2010s). General notes on the study: In model experiments, template switching captured roughly one uniquely barcoded TCR beta cDNA molecule for every two T cells. The study measured age-related changes in TCR beta repertoire diversity using deep sequencing normalized with unique cDNA molecular identifiers. The donors were divided into four age groups: young (average roughly 15 years), middle-aged (approximately 39), aged (approximately 64) and long-lived (82). To avoid experimental bias, donors of different ages were spread randomly across the sequencing lanes. Using the same blood draw, the study looked at two additional independent replicas of 1 million unique cDNA reads for two donors, one aged 18 to 30 and the other aged 80 or older. Here is what the overall study found, with its caveats: Compared with the aged group, the long-lived group had more naive CD4+ T cells, fewer expanded clones and increased TCR diversity, a pattern suggesting age selection. Because the CMV infection status of the donors was unknown, age-related changes in expanded clonotypes may potentially have been confounded. Because profiling used bulk unsorted PBMCs, naive and antigen-experienced compartments could not be compared conclusively. The percentage of naive T cells measured by flow cytometry correlated strongly with observed TCR beta diversity. Estimates of total diversity based on one million sequenced T cells were considered lower bounds and underestimates. Observed TCR beta diversity per million T cells fell roughly linearly with age, and a significant reduction was already apparent by age around 36.

On this clonotype itself: There is no known antigen for this receptor. Base qualities were left out, and no much larger clone turns up one base away.

Libraries were made using 5' RACE. The instrument given in TCRdb is Illumina HiSeq 2500. A second roughly 7 to 11 cycle PCR used a sample-barcoded 5' primer and a J-beta primer mix. Each TCR beta cDNA molecule received a unique molecular identifier from a template-switch 5' adaptor carrying 12 random nucleotides. Each sample yielded at least 2.5 million CDR3-containing paired-end reads. First-strand cDNA synthesis was performed from all RNA using the Mint cDNA synthesis kit, with priming by a TRBC-specific oligonucleotide. After uracil-DNA glycosylase treatment, a first 18-cycle PCR used universal primers M1SS and BC2_uni_R on all cDNA. The authors' pipeline ran thus. For normalization, 1 million high-quality reads were randomly selected from each sample, with every read carrying a distinct molecular identifier. Instead of being binned into consensus sequences, reads with shared molecular identifiers were discarded. MiTCR, run with a Q25 quality threshold and the strictest error-elimination algorithm, handled CDR3 identification, clonotype clustering and error correction. Lower-bound total TCR beta diversity was estimated with a nonparametric unseen species model using Euler transformation. TCRdb reanalyzed the raw reads on its own, using fastp at Q25 for trimming and MiXCR for clone calling, and kept in-frame beta chains. Each entry merges the rows of one CDR3 protein and shows their most common DNA and genes. Clone size and V and J calls follow TCRdb, not the original study. The sample includes approximately 800,000 distinct CDR3 sequences, with approximately 65% observed a single time. Around a quarter of the sample rests with the top ten.

The approximately 40 donors, aged about 6 to 95 years, were systemically healthy Caucasian individuals from Russia. Each donor gave around 9 milliliters of peripheral blood, collected into EDTA-treated Vacutainer tubes. Ficoll-Paque density-gradient centrifugation was used to isolate PBMCs, with at least 6 million obtained per sample. Total RNA, at least 5 micrograms per sample, was extracted from PBMCs with Trizol reagent. Naive CD45RAhigh/CD27high T cell percentages were measured by flow cytometry on a PBMC aliquot from every donor. Here V drops 0 bases and J drops 11 bases, and the junction holds 8 bases not matched to any gene. The CDR3, cysteine through phenylalanine, is 14 amino acids long. Only the CDR3 DNA stays, 42 bases, in frame from base 1. Per the germline V gene, SGHRS is the CDR1 and YFSETQ is the CDR2.

This clonotype originated in a man under 40 in good health. Sequenced material: blood. The rearranged chain carries TRBV5-1 and TRBJ2-5, with 9 central nucleotides matching TRBD2. In nucleotide form, the sequence is TGCGCCAGCAGCTTGGAGCGGGGGGACAATGAGCAGTACTTC. This sequence encodes CASSLERGDNEQYF.